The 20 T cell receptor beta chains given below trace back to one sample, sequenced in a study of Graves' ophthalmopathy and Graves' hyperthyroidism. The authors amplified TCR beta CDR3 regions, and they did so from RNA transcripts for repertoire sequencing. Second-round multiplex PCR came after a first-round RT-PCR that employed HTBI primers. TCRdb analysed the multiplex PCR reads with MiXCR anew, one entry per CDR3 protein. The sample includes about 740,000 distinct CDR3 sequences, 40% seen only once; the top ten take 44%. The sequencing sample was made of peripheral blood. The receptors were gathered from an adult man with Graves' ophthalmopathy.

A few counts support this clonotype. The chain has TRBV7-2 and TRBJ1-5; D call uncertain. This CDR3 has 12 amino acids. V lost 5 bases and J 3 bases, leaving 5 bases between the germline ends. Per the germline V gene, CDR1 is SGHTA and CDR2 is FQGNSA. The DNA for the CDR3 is TGTGCCAGCAGCGCATACAATCAGCCCCAGCATTTT. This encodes CASSAYNQPQHF.

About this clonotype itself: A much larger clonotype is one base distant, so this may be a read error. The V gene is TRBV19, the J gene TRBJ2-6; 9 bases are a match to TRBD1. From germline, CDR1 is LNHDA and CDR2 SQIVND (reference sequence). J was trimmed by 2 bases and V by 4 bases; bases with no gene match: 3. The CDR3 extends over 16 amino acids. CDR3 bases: TGTGCCAGTAGTAGTGGGACAGGGCCTGGGGCCAACGTCCTGACTTTC. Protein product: CASSSGTGPGANVLTF.

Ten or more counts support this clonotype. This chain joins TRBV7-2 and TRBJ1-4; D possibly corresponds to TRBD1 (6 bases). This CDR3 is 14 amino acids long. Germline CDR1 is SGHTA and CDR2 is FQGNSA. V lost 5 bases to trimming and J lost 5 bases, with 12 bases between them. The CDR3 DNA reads TGTGCCAGCAGCCAGACAGGCCTGAATGAAAAACTGTTTTTT. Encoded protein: CASSQTGLNEKLFF.

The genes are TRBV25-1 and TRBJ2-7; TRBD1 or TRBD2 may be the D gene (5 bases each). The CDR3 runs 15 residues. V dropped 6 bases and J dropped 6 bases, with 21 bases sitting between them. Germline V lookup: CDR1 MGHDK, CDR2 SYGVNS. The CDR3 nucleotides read TGTGCCAGCAGCCAAGAACCCCGGGCAGGGAGCGAGCAGTACTTC. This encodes CASSQEPRAGSEQYF.

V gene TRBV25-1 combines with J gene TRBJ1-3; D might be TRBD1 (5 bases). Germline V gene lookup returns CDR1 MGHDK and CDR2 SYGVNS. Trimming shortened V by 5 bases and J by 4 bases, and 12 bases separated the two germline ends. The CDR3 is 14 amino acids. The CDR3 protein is CASSLLGAGNTIYF. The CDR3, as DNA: TGTGCCAGCAGTTTATTAGGGGCAGGAAACACCATATATTTT.

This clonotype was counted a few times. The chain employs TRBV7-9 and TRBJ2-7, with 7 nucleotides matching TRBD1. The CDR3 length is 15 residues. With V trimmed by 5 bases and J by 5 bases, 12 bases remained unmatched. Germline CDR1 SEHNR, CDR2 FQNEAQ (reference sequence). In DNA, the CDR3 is TGTGCCAGCAGCCAACTCGGACAGGTTCCCCACGAGCAGTACTTC. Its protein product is CASSQLGQVPHEQYF.

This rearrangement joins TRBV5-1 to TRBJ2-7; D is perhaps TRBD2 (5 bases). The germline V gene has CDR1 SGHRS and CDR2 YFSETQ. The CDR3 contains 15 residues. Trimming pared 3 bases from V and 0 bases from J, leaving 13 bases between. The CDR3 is CASSSGPGSSYEQYF. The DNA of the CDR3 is TGCGCCAGCAGCTCCGGGCCGGGGAGCTCCTACGAGCAGTACTTC.

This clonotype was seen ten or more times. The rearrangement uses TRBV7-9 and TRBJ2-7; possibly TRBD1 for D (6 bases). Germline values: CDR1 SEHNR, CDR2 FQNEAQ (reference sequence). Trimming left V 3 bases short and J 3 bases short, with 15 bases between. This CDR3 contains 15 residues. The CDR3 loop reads CASSLGSGGVYEQYF. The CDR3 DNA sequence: TGTGCCAGCAGCTTGGGGAGTGGGGGCGTCTACGAGCAGTACTTC.

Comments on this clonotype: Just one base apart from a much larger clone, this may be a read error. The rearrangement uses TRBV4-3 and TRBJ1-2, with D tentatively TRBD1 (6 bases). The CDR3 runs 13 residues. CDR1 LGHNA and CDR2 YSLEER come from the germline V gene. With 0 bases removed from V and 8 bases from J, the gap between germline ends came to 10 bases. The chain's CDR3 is CASSQEQGEGYTF. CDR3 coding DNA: TGCGCCAGCAGCCAAGAACAGGGAGAGGGCTACACCTTC.

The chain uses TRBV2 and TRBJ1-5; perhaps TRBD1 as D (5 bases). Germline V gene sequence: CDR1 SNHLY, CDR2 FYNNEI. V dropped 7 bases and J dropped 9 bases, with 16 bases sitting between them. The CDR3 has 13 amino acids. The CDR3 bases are TGTGCCAGCACCCTGGGGCCGTCGGGGCCCCAGCATTTT. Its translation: CASTLGPSGPQHF.

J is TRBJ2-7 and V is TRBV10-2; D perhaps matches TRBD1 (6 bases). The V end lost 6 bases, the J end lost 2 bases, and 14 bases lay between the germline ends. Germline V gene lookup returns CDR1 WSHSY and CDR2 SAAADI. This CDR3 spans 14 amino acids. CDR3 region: CASRNTGLTYEQYF. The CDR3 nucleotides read TGCGCCAGCAGGAACACAGGGCTGACCTACGAGCAGTACTTC.

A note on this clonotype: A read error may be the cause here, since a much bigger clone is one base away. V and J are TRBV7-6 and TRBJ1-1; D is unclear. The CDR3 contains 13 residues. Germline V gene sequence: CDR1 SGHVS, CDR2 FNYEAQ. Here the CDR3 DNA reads TGTGCCAGCTGGCGGCAGGATAACACTGGAGCTTTCTTT. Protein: CASWRQDNTGAFF.

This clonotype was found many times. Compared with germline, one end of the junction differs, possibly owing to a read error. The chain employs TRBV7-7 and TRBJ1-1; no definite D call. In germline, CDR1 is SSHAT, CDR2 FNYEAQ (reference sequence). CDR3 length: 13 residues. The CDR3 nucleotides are TGTGCTAGCAGCATGAGGGCCGGCACTGAAGCTTTCTTT. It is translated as CASSMRAGTEAFF.

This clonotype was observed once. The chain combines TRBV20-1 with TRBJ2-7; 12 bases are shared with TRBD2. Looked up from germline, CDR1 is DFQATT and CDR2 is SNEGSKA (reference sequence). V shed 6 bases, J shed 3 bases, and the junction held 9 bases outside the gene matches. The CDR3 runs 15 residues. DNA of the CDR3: TGCAGTGCCGGGATACTAGCGGGAGGAAGCTACGAGCAGTACTTC. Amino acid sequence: CSAGILAGGSYEQYF.

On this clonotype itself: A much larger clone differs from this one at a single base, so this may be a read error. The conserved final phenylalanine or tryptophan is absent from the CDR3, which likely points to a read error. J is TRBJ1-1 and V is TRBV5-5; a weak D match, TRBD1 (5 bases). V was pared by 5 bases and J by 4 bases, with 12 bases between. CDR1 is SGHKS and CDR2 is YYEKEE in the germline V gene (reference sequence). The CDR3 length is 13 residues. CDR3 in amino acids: CASSGGAGTEAFS. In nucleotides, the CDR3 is TGTGCCAGCAGTGGAGGGGCCGGCACTGAAGCTTTCTCT.

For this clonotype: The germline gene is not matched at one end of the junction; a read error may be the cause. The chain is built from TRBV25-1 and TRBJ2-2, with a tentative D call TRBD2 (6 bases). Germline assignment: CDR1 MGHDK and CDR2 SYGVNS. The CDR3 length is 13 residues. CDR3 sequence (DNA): TGTGCCAGCGGGACTCCGAACACCGGGGGGCTGTTTTTT. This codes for CASGTPNTGGLFF.

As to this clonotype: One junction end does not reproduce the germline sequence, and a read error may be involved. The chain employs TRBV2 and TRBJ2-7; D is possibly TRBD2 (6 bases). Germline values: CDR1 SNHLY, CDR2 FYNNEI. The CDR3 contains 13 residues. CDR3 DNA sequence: TGTGCCAGCAGTTTTGGAGGGACCTACAAGCAGTACTTC. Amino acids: CASSFGGTYKQYF.

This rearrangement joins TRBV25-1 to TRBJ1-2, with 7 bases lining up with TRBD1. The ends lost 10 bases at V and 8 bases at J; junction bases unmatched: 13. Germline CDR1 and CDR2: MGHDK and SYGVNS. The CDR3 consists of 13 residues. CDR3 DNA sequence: TGTGCCATCGGACATTCAGGGGGTGAAGGCTACACCTTC. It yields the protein CAIGHSGGEGYTF.

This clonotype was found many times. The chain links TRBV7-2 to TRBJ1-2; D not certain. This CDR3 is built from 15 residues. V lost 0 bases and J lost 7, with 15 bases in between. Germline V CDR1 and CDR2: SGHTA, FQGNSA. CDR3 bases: TGTGCCAGCAGCTTAGCTGGACTGTACCTTGGTGGCTACACCTTC. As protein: CASSLAGLYLGGYTF.

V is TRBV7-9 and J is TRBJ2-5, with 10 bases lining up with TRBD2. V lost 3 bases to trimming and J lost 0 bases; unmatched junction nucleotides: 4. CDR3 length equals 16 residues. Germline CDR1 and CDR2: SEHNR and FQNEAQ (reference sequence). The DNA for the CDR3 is TGTGCCAGCAGCTTGGGTAGCGGGGGGTACCAAGAGACCCAGTACTTC. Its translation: CASSLGSGGYQETQYF.